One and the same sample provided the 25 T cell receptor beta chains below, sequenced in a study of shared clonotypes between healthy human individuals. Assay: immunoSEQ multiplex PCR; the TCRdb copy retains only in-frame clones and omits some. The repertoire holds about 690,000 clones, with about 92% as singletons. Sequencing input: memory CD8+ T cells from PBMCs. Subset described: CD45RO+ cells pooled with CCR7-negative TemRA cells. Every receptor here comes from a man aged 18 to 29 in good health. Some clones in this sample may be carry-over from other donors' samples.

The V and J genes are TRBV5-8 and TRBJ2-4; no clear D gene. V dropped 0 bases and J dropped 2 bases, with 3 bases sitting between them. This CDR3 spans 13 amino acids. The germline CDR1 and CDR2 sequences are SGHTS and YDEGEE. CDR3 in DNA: TGTGCCAGCAGCTTGGGGTCCAAAAACATTCAGTACTTC. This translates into CASSLGSKNIQYF.

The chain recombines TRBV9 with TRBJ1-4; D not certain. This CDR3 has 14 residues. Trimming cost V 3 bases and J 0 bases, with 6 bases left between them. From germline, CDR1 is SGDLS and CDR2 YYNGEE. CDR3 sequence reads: CASSERATNEKLFF. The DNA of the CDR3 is TGTGCCAGCAGCGAGAGGGCAACTAATGAAAAACTGTTTTTT.

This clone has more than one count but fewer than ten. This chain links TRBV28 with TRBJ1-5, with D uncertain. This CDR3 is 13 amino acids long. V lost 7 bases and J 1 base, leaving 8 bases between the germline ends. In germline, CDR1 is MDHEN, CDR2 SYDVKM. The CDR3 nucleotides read TGTGCCAGCAAAGAGGTGAGCAATCAGCCCCAGCATTTT. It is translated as CASKEVSNQPQHF.

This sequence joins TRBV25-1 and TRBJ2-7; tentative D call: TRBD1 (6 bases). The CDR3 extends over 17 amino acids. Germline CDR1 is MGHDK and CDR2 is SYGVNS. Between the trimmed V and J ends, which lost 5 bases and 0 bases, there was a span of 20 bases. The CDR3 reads CASSPRKGDSSSYEQYF. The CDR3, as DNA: TGTGCCAGCAGTCCCCGGAAGGGGGATTCAAGCTCCTACGAGCAGTACTTC.

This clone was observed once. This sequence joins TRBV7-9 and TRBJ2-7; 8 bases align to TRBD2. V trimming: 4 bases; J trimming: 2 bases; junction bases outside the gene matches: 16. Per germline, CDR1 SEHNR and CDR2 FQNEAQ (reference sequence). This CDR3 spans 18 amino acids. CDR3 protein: CASSSFRPISGTTYEQYF. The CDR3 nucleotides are TGTGCCAGCAGCTCATTTCGACCGATTAGCGGGACAACCTACGAGCAGTACTTC. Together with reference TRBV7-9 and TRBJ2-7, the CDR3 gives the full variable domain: DTGVSQNPRHKITKRGQNVTFRCDPISEHNRLYWYRQTLGQGPEFLTYFQNEAQLEKSRLLSDRFSAERPKGSFSTLEIQRTEQGDSAMYLCASSSFRPISGTTYEQYFGPGTRLTVT.

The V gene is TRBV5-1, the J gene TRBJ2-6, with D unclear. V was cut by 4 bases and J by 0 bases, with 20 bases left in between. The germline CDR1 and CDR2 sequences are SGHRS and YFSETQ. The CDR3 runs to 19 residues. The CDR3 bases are TGCGCCAGCAGCACCTTACCCGATTATACCAACTCTGGGGCCAACGTCCTGACTTTC. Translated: CASSTLPDYTNSGANVLTF.

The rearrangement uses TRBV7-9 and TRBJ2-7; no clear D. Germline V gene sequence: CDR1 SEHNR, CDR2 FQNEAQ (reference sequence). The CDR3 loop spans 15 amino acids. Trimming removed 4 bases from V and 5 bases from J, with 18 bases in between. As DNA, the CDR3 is TGTGCCAGCAGCTCTCCCCCCGTCTCTGTCCACGAGCAGTACTTC. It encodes CASSSPPVSVHEQYF.

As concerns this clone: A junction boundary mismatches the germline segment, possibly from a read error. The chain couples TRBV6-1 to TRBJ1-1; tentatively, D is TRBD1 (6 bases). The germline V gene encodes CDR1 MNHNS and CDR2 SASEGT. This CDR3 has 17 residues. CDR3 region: CASREEWWGQLNTEAFF. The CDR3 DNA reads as TGTGCCAGCAGGGAAGAGTGGTGGGGACAACTCAACACTGAAGCTTTCTTT.

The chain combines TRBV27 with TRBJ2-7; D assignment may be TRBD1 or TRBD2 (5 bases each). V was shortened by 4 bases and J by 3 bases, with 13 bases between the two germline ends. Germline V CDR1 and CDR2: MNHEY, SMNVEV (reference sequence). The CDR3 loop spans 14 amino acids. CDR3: CASSSGGTLYEQYF. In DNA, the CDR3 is TGTGCCAGCAGTTCTGGTGGGACCCTCTACGAGCAGTACTTC.

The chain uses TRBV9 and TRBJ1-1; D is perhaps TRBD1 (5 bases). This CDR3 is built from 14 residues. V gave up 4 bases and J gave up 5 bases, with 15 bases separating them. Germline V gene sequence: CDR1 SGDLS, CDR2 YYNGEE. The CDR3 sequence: CASSPGEVGTEAFF. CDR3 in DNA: TGTGCCAGCAGCCCGGGGGAGGTCGGGACTGAAGCTTTCTTT.

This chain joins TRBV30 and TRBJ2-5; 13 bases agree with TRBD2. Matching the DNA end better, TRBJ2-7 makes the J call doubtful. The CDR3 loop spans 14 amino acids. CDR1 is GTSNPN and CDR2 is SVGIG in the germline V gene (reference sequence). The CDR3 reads CAWKLAGGTYEQYF. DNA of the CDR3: TGTGCCTGGAAACTAGCGGGAGGGACCTACGAGCAGTACTTC.

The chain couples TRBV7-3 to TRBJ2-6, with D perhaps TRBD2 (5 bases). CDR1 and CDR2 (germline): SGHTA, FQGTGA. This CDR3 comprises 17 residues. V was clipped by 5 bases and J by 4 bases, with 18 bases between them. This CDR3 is CASSVGMTLGGANVLTF. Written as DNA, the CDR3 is TGTGCCAGCAGCGTCGGGATGACCCTCGGAGGGGCCAACGTCCTGACTTTC.

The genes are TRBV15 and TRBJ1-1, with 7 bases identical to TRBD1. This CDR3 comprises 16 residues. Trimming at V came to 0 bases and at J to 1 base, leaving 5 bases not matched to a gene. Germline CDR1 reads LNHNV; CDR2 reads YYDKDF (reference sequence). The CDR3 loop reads CATSRERAGGNTEAFF. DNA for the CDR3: TGTGCCACCAGCAGAGAACGTGCAGGGGGGAACACTGAAGCTTTCTTT.

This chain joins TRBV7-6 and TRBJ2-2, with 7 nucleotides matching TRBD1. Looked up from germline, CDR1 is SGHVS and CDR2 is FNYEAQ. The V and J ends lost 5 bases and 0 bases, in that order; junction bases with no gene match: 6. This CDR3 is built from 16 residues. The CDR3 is CASSLLGTANTGELFF. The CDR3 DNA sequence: TGTGCCAGCAGCCTACTGGGGACAGCGAACACCGGGGAGCTGTTTTTT.

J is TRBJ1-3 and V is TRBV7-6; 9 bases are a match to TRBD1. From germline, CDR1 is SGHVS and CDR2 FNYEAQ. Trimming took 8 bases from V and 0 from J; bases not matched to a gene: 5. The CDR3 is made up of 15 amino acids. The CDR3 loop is CASGRDRDSGNTIYF. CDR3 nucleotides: TGTGCCAGCGGGAGGGACAGGGACTCTGGAAACACCATATATTTT.

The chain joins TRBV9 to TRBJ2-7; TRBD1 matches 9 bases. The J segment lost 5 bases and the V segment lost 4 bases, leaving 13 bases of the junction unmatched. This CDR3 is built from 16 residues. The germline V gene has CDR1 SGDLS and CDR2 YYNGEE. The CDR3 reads CASSPHPGTGSHEQYF. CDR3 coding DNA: TGTGCCAGCAGCCCTCATCCCGGGACAGGGTCCCACGAGCAGTACTTC.

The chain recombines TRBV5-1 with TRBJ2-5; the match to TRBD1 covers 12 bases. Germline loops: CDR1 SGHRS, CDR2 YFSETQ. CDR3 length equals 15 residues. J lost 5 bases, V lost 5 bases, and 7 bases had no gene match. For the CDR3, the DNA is TGCGCCAGCAGGGCCGGGACAGGGGGCTTTGAGACCCAGTACTTC. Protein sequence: CASRAGTGGFETQYF.

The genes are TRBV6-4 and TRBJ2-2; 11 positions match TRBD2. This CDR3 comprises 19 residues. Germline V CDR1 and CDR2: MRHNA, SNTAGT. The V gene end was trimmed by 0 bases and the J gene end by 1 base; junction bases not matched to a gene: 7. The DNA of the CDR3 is TGTGCCAGCAGTGACTCGTTGATAGCGGGAGGGATGAACACCGGGGAGCTGTTTTTT. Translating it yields CASSDSLIAGGMNTGELFF.

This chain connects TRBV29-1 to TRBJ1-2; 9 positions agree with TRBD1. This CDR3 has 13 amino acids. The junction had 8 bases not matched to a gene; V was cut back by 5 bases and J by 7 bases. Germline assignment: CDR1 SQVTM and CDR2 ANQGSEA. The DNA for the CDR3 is TGCAGCGTTCCGGGACAGGGATATAGTGGCTACACCTTC. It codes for CSVPGQGYSGYTF.

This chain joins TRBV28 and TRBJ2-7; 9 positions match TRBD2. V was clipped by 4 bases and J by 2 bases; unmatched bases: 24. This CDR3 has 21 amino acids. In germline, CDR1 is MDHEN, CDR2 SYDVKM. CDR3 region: CASSSRNLTGEGTSRAYEQYF. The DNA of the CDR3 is TGTGCCAGCAGTTCGAGAAACCTAACAGGGGAGGGGACTAGCAGAGCCTACGAGCAGTACTTC. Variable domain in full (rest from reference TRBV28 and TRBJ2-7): DVKVTQSSRYLVKRTGEKVFLECVQDMDHENMFWYRQDPGLGLRLIYFSYDVKMKEKGDIPEGYSVSREKKERFSLILESASTNQTSMYLCASSSRNLTGEGTSRAYEQYFGPGTRLTVT.

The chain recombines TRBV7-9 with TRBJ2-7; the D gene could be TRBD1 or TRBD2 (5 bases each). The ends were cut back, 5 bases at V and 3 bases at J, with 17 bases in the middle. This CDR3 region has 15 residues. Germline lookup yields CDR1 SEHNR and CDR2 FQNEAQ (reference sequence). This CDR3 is CASSPRVGGGYEQYF. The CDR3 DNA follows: TGTGCCAGCAGCCCGAGAGTTGGGGGTGGCTACGAGCAGTACTTC.

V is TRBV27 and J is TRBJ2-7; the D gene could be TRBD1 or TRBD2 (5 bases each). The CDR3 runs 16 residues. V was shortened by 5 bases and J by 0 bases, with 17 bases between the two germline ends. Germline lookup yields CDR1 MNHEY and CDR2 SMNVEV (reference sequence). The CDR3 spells CASSPSLGRRSYEQYF. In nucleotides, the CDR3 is TGTGCCAGCAGTCCCTCCTTGGGACGCCGCTCCTACGAGCAGTACTTC.

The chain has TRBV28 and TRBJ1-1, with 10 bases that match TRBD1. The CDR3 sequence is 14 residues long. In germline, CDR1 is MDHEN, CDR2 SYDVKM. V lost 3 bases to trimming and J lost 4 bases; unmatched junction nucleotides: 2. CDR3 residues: CASSFGTGVTEAFF. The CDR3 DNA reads TGTGCCAGCAGTTTCGGGACAGGGGTCACTGAAGCTTTCTTT.

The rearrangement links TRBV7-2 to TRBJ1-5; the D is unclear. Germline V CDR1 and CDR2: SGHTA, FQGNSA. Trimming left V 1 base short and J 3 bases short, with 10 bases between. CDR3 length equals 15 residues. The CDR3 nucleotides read TGTGCCAGCAGCTTAGACGTCCAGCTCAATCAGCCCCAGCATTTT. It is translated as CASSLDVQLNQPQHF.

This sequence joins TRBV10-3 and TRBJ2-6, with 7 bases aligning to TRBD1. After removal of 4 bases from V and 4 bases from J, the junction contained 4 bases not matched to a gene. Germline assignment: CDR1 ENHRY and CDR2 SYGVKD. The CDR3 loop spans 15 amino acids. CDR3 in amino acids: CAISATGTGANVLTF. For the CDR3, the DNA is TGTGCCATCAGTGCGACAGGGACCGGGGCCAACGTCCTGACTTTC.